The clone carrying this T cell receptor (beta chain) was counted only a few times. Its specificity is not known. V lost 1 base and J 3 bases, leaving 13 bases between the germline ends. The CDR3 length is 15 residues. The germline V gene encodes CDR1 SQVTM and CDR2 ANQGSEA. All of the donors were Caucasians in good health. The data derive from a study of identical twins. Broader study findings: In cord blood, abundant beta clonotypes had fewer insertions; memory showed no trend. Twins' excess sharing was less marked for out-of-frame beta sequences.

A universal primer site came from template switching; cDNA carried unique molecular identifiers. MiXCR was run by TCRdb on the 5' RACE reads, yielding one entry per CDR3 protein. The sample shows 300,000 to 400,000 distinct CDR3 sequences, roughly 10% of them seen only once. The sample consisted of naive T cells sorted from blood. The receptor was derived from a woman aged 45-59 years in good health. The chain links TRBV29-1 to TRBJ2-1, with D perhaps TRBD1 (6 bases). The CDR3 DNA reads TGCAGCGTTGAAGGGTGGGGCAGGGGCTACAATGAGCAGTTCTTC. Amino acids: CSVEGWGRGYNEQFF.